Below are 9 T cell receptor beta chains sequenced from a single sample in a study. A single record per CDR3 protein comes from TCRdb applying MiXCR to the RT-PCR reads. The sample holds roughly 6,000 distinct CDR3 sequences, roughly nine tenths seen once. The specimen sequenced was memory CD4+ T cells from blood. These receptors were collected from a female donor in good health, serving as a healthy control.

A note on this clonotype: This beta chain appears as a stray read in a library generated for alpha chains; its size is not informative. V usage is TRBV11-1 and J usage is TRBJ2-1; 7 nucleotides agree with TRBD2. The germline V gene has CDR1 SGHAT and CDR2 FQDESV (reference sequence). The CDR3 consists of 16 residues. The junction had 14 bases not matched to a gene; V was cut back by 5 bases and J by 7 bases. The CDR3 nucleotides are TGTGCCAGCAGCCTCGCGGGGGAGGCCCCACAAAATGAGCAGTTCTTC. Its protein is CASSLAGEAPQNEQFF. Combining the CDR3 with reference TRBV11-1 and TRBJ2-1 gives the whole variable domain EAEVAQSPRYKITEKSQAVAFWCDPISGHATLYWYRQILGQGPELLVQFQDESVVDDSQLPKDRFSAERLKGVDSTLKIQPAELGDSAMYLCASSLAGEAPQNEQFFGPGTRLTVL.

As to this clonotype: Because this beta chain is a stray read in a library intended to capture alpha chains, its abundance should not be given much weight. The rearrangement uses TRBV10-3 and TRBJ1-2; weak D call: TRBD1 (6 bases). Between the trimmed V and J ends, which lost 4 bases and 5 bases, there was a span of 14 bases. CDR1 and CDR2 from the germline V gene are ENHRY and SYGVKD. This CDR3 is built from 14 residues. The DNA for the CDR3 is TGTGCCATCAGTGTCGAGGGGGACCTATATGGCTACACCTTC. Protein: CAISVEGDLYGYTF.

Remarks on this clonotype: For a library built for alpha chains, this beta chain is a stray read; little rests on its size. The chain carries TRBV11-2 and TRBJ2-2, with D uncertain. The CDR3 totals 18 residues. CDR1 and CDR2 (germline): SGHAT, FQNNGV. V was clipped by 1 base and J by 5 bases, with 20 bases between them. The CDR3 is CASSLGIGDGRRTGELFF. CDR3 nucleotide sequence: TGTGCCAGCAGCTTAGGAATTGGGGATGGTCGGCGAACCGGGGAGCTGTTTTTT.

This clonotype was counted a few times. This beta chain lies outside the target of a library built for alpha chains; its clone size means little. Here the CDR3 DNA reads TGTGCCAGCAGGCCCGTGACCGGGGAGCTGTTTTTT. Protein sequence: CASRPVTGELFF. The genes are TRBV12-3 or TRBV12-4 and TRBJ2-2; no clear D. Deletions cut 6 bases from V and 5 bases from J, with 7 bases between. The CDR3 has 12 amino acids.

Turning to this clonotype: This beta chain slipped into a library made for alpha chains as a stray read, so its size is not meaningful. V gene TRBV27 combines with J gene TRBJ2-2; D gene ambiguous. V was pared by 3 bases and J by 2 bases, with 10 bases between. Germline CDR1 is MNHEY and CDR2 is SMNVEV (reference sequence). The CDR3 covers 15 residues. The CDR3 reads CASSLALANTGELFF. CDR3 nucleotide sequence: TGTGCCAGCAGTTTGGCCCTGGCTAACACCGGGGAGCTGTTTTTT.

Remarks on this clonotype: A library prepared for alpha chains yielded this beta chain as an off-target read; its size is of little meaning. The chain couples TRBV5-1 to TRBJ2-1, with TRBD1 matching 11 bases. The CDR3 totals 13 residues. With 3 bases clipped from V and 9 bases from J, the junction kept 2 bases outside the gene matches. Per the germline V gene, CDR1 is SGHRS and CDR2 is YFSETQ. CDR3 in amino acids: CASSWGQGGEQFF. The CDR3 nucleotides read TGCGCCAGCAGCTGGGGACAGGGGGGTGAGCAGTTCTTC.

This clonotype was observed a few times. In a library made to pick up alpha chains, this beta chain is a stray read with a size that means little. The chain employs TRBV29-1 and TRBJ2-7; 8 bases align to TRBD2. The CDR3 consists of 13 residues. Germline V CDR1 and CDR2: SQVTM, ANQGSEA. Trimming cost V 8 bases and J 2 bases; bases outside gene matches: 8. Here the CDR3 reads CSIRGTRTYEQYF. The CDR3 coding sequence is TGCAGCATCCGCGGGACTAGGACCTACGAGCAGTACTTC.

Turning to this clonotype: This beta chain came through as a stray read in a library set up for alpha chains, and its size says little. J is TRBJ2-2 and V is TRBV4-2; 9 bases map to TRBD2. Germline values: CDR1 LGHNA, CDR2 YNFKEQ. The CDR3 is 16 residues long. Trimming removed 6 bases from V and 6 bases from J; junction bases left unmatched: 11. In DNA, the CDR3 is TGTGCCAGCAGAAAAGGGAGTAGCGGGAGCGCCGGGGAGCTGTTTTTT. This encodes CASRKGSSGSAGELFF.

Details on this clonotype: A junction boundary mismatches the germline segment, possibly from a read error. Because this beta chain is a stray read in a library intended to capture alpha chains, its abundance should not be given much weight. V and J are TRBV4-2 and TRBJ1-1; D is undetermined. In germline, CDR1 is LGHNA, CDR2 YNFKEQ. The CDR3 contains 13 residues. CDR3 region: CARSHVGNTEAFF. In nucleotides, the CDR3 is TGTGCCAGAAGCCATGTAGGTAACACTGAAGCTTTCTTT.